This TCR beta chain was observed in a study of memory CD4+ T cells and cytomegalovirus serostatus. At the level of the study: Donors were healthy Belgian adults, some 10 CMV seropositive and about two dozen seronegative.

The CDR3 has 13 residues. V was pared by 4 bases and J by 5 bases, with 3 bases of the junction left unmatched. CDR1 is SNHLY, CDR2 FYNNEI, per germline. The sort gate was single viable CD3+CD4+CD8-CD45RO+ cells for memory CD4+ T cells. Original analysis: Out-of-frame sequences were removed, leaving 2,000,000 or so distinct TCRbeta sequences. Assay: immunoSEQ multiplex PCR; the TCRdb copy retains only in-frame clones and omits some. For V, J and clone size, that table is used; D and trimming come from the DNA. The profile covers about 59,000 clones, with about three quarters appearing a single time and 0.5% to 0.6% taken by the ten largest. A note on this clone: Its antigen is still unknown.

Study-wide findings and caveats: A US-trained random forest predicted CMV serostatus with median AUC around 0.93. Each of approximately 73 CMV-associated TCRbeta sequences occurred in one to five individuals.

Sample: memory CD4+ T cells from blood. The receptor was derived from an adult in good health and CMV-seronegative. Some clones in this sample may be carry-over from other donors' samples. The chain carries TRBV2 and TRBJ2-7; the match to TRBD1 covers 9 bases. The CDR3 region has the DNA TGTGCCAGCAGTGGACAGGGGGTCGACGAGCAGTACTTC. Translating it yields CASSGQGVDEQYF.